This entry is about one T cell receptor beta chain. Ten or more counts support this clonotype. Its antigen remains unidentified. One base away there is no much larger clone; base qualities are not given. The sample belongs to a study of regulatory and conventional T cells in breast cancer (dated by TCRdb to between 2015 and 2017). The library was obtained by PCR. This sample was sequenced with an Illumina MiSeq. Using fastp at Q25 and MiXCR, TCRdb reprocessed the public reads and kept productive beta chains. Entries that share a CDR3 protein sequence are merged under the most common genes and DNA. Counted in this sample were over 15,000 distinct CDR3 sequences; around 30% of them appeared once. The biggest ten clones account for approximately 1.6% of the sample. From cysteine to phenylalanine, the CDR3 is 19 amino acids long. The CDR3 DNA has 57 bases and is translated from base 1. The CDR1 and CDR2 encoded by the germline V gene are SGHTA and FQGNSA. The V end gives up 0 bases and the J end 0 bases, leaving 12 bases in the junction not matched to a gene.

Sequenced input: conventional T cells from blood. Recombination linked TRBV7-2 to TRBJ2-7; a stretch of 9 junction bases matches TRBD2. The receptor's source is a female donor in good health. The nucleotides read TGTGCCAGCAGCTTAGCGAGGGGTAGCGGGGGAGTTGGCTCCTACGAGCAGTACTTC. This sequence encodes CASSLARGSGGVGSYEQYF.